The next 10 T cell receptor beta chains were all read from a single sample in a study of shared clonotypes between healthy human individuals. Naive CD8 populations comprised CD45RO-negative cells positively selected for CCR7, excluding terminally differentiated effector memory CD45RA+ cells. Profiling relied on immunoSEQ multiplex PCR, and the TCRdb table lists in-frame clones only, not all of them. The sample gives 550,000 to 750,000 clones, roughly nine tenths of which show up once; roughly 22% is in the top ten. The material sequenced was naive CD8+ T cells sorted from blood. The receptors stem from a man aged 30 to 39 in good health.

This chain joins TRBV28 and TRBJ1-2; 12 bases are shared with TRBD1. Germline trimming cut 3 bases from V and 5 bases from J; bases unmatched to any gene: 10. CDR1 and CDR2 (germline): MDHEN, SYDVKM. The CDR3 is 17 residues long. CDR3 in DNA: TGTGCCAGCAGTTTCCGGGACAGGGGGCGTGTGGGGTATGGCTACACCTTC. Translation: CASSFRDRGRVGYGYTF.

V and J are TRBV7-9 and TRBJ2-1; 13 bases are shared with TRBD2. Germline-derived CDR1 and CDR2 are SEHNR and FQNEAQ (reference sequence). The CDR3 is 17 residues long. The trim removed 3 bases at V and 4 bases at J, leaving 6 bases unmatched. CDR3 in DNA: TGTGCCAGCAGCTTCGGTACTAGCGGGAGGGATTACAATGAGCAGTTCTTC. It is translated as CASSFGTSGRDYNEQFF.

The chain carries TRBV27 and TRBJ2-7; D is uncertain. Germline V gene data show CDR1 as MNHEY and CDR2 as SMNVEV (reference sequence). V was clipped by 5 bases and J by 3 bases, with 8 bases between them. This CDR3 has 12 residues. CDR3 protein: CASSTLGYEQYF. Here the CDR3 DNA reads TGTGCCAGCAGTACGTTGGGCTACGAGCAGTACTTC.

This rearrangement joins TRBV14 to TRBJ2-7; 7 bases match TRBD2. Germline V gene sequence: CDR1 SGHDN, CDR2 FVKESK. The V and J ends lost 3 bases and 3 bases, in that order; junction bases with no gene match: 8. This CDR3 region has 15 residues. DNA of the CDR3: TGTGCCAGCAGCCACCGGGCGGGAGTAATCTACGAGCAGTACTTC. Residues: CASSHRAGVIYEQYF.

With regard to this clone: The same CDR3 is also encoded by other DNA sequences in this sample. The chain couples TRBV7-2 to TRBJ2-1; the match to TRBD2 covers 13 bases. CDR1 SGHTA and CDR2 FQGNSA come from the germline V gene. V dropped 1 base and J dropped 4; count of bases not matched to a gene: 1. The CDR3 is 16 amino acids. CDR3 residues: CASSLEGLAGYNEQFF. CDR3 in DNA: TGTGCCAGCAGCTTAGAGGGACTAGCGGGATACAATGAGCAGTTCTTC.

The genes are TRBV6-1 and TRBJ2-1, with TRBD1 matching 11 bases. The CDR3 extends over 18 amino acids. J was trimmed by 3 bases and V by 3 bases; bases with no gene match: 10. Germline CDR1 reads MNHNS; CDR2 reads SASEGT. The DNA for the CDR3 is TGTGCCAGCAGTGAGACACGTCCCGGGACAGGGGGCTACAATGAGCAGTTCTTC. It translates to CASSETRPGTGGYNEQFF.

DNA for the CDR3: TGTGCCAGCCCTGGGACACCCGAGGAGACCCAGTACTTC. Translation gives CASPGTPEETQYF. This rearrangement joins TRBV6-1 to TRBJ2-5, with TRBD1 as a possible D gene (6 bases). Per the germline V gene, CDR1 is MNHNS and CDR2 is SASEGT. The CDR3 is 13 residues long. The ends were cut back, 8 bases at V and 5 bases at J, with 15 bases in the middle.

For the CDR3, the DNA is TGTGCCAGCAGCTATCCGGATAGCGGGTTCTACGAGCAGTACTTC. The encoded protein is CASSYPDSGFYEQYF. The V gene is TRBV7-2, the J gene TRBJ2-7; 7 bases line up with TRBD2. The CDR3 totals 15 residues. The ends lost 4 bases at V and 3 bases at J; junction bases unmatched: 9. CDR1 is SGHTA and CDR2 is FQGNSA in the germline V gene.

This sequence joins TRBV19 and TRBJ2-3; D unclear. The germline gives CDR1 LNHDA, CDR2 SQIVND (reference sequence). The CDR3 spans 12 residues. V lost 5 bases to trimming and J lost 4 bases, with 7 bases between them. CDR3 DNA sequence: TGTGCCAGTAGTGTAGGGCCAGATACGCAGTATTTT. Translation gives CASSVGPDTQYF.

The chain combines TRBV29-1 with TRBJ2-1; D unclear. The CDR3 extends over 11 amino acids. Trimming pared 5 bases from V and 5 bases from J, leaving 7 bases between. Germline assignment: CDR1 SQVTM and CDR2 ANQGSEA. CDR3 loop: CSVRRDNEQFF. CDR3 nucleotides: TGCAGCGTTCGAAGGGACAATGAGCAGTTCTTC.